These 7 T cell receptor beta chains came from one sample sequenced in a study of blood T cell repertoires in COVID-19. Profiling relied on immunoSEQ multiplex PCR, and the TCRdb table lists in-frame clones only, not all of them. This sample has some 250,000 clones, with over 70% found just once. Material: peripheral blood. The receptors shown here come from a woman older than 75 with acute or convalescent COVID-19.

The table lists this clone with a few counts. This chain links TRBV3-1 (or the pseudogene TRBV3-2) with TRBJ2-6; no reliable D call. V lost 4 bases, J lost 1 base, and 8 bases lay in between. Germline lookup yields CDR1 LGHDT and CDR2 YNNKEL (reference sequence). The CDR3 length is 15 residues. The CDR3 DNA sequence: TGTGCCAGCAGCCTACAGCCTTCTGGGGCCAACGTCCTGACTTTC. Its protein product is CASSLQPSGANVLTF.

The genes are TRBV6-5 and TRBJ2-7, with TRBD1 matching over 9 bases. Germline-derived CDR1 and CDR2 are MNHEY and SVGAGI. This CDR3 is built from 16 residues. V shed 2 bases, J shed 7 bases, and the junction held 12 bases outside the gene matches. The CDR3 DNA sequence: TGTGCCAGCAGTTACGCATTAGGGGACAGGGAAGTAGAGCAGTACTTC. It codes for CASSYALGDREVEQYF.

The rearrangement links TRBV7-6 to TRBJ2-2; TRBD1 aligns across 9 bases. Unmatched junction bases numbered 5, after V lost 2 bases and J lost 1 base. Germline loops: CDR1 SGHVS, CDR2 FNYEAQ. This CDR3 region has 17 residues. CDR3 sequence: CASSLRGGQGNTGELFF. The CDR3 bases are TGTGCCAGCAGCTTAAGGGGGGGACAGGGGAACACCGGGGAGCTGTTTTTT.

The V call is TRBV4-2, the J call TRBJ2-1, with 8 bases aligning to TRBD2. Germline assignment: CDR1 LGHNA and CDR2 YNFKEQ. CDR3 size: 17 residues. Trimming took 4 bases from V and 3 from J; bases not matched to a gene: 11. In nucleotides, the CDR3 is TGTGCCAGCAGCCCCACCCGCCTAAGCGGGGGCTACAATGAGCAGTTCTTC. Its translation is CASSPTRLSGGYNEQFF.

The chain has TRBV10-3 and TRBJ1-5; D not certain. The CDR3 length is 13 residues. Per the germline V gene, CDR1 is ENHRY and CDR2 is SYGVKD. V dropped 0 bases and J dropped 4 bases, with 4 bases sitting between them. CDR3 residues: CAISESENQPQHF. The CDR3 nucleotides read TGTGCCATCAGTGAGTCGGAGAATCAGCCCCAGCATTTT.

The J gene is TRBJ2-1, the V gene TRBV30; TRBD2 aligns across 12 bases. CDR1 GTSNPN and CDR2 SVGIG come from the germline V gene (reference sequence). The CDR3 is 15 amino acids. With V trimmed by 5 bases and J by 4 bases, 6 bases remained unmatched. CDR3 amino acids: CAWGLGLAGYNEQFF. CDR3 nucleotide sequence: TGTGCCTGGGGGTTAGGACTAGCGGGATACAATGAGCAGTTCTTC.

The V gene is TRBV2, the J gene TRBJ1-2; D gene ambiguous. Trimming left V 3 bases short and J 4 bases short, with 12 bases between. Looked up from germline, CDR1 is SNHLY and CDR2 is FYNNEI. The CDR3 runs to 14 residues. CDR3 bases: TGTGCCAGCAGTGATCGGGGTGGCTCCTATGGCTACACCTTC. Amino acid sequence: CASSDRGGSYGYTF.